The 17 T cell receptor beta chains below come from one sample, sequenced in a study of blood T cells in healthy people across ages. The second PCR ran roughly 7 to 11 cycles with a sample-barcoded 5' primer and J-beta primers. TCRdb re-analysed the 5' RACE reads in MiXCR, keeping a single row per CDR3 protein. The sample includes around 940,000 distinct CDR3 sequences, just over 50% seen only once; the top ten take 20% to 25%. Input material: blood. These receptors came from a woman aged 55-69 years in good health.

The chain combines TRBV10-3 with TRBJ1-1; TRBD1 matches at 8 bases. CDR1 ENHRY and CDR2 SYGVKD come from the germline V gene. V shed 6 bases, J shed 1 base, and the junction held 4 bases outside the gene matches. The CDR3 runs 14 residues. Written as DNA, the CDR3 is TGTGCCATCAGGCAGGGGGCCTCGAACACTGAAGCTTTCTTT. It is translated as CAIRQGASNTEAFF.

Details on this clonotype: A much larger clone sits a single nucleotide away, making a read error possible. The genes are TRBV29-1 and TRBJ2-3; 11 nucleotides align to TRBD2. The J segment lost 8 bases and the V segment lost 7 bases, leaving 11 bases of the junction unmatched. CDR1 and CDR2 from the germline V gene are SQVTM and ANQGSEA. This CDR3 comprises 14 residues. The CDR3 region is CSALTSGISATQYF. The CDR3 DNA follows: TGCAGCGCCCTGACTAGCGGGATTTCAGCTACGCAGTATTTT.

The genes are TRBV27 and TRBJ2-1; D not certain. The CDR3 covers 16 residues. Between the trimmed V and J ends, which lost 7 bases and 1 base, there was a span of 17 bases. Germline CDR1 reads MNHEY; CDR2 reads SMNVEV (reference sequence). The CDR3 protein is CASIGLGKNSYNEQFF. The CDR3 nucleotides read TGTGCCAGCATAGGTCTGGGGAAGAATTCCTACAATGAGCAGTTCTTC.

This clonotype occurred a few times. V usage is TRBV20-1 and J usage is TRBJ2-5; TRBD2 agrees at 7 bases. V was clipped by 4 bases and J by 5 bases; unmatched bases: 10. The CDR3 consists of 14 residues. From germline, CDR1 is DFQATT and CDR2 SNEGSKA (reference sequence). The CDR3 is CSANSGSPGETQYF. The CDR3, as DNA: TGCAGTGCTAATAGCGGGTCCCCGGGGGAGACCCAGTACTTC.

The J gene is TRBJ2-5, the V gene TRBV5-1, with D perhaps matching TRBD1 (6 bases). The germline CDR1 and CDR2 sequences are SGHRS and YFSETQ. The CDR3 spans 16 residues. V was pared by 1 base and J by 1 base, with 14 bases between. In nucleotides, the CDR3 is TGCGCCAGCAGCTTGCTCGACAGGTACACCCAAGAGACCCAGTACTTC. This gives the protein CASSLLDRYTQETQYF.

The chain joins TRBV11-1 to TRBJ2-3, with no clear D. With 0 bases removed from V and 2 bases from J, the gap between germline ends came to 15 bases. The CDR3 totals 17 residues. Germline V gene sequence: CDR1 SGHAT, CDR2 FQDESV (reference sequence). CDR3 residues: CASSLAVWAVITDTQYF. Written as DNA, the CDR3 is TGTGCCAGCAGCTTAGCTGTATGGGCGGTTATCACAGATACGCAGTATTTT.

This clonotype appeared many times. CDR3 nucleotides: TGCGCCAGCAGCCAAGTCGGGACAGGGTTAGACATTCAGTACTTC. Its protein is CASSQVGTGLDIQYF. The rearrangement joins TRBV4-1 to TRBJ2-4, with 9 bases that match TRBD1. J was trimmed by 8 bases and V by 1 base; bases with no gene match: 6. Germline CDR1 is MGHRA and CDR2 is YSYEKL. This CDR3 contains 15 residues.

This chain's CDR3 is CSARDGAVSSYNSPLHF. The CDR3 DNA sequence: TGCAGTGCTAGAGATGGGGCCGTGAGCTCCTATAATTCACCCCTCCACTTT. This chain joins TRBV20-1 and TRBJ1-6, with a weak D call TRBD1 (5 bases). The CDR3 consists of 17 residues. The germline V and J ends were trimmed by 0 bases and 0 bases, with 12 bases remaining between them. The germline gives CDR1 DFQATT, CDR2 SNEGSKA (reference sequence).

This chain joins TRBV20-1 and TRBJ2-5; perhaps TRBD2 as D (6 bases). In germline, CDR1 is DFQATT, CDR2 SNEGSKA (reference sequence). V was pared by 2 bases and J by 1 base, with 8 bases between. The CDR3 loop spans 13 amino acids. The CDR3 DNA sequence: TGCAGTGCTAGATCTAGCGCCCAAGAGACCCAGTACTTC. As protein: CSARSSAQETQYF.

This clonotype showed up just once. The CDR3 is CASSLIVGGDGYTF. For the CDR3, the DNA is TGTGCCAGCAGTTTAATCGTAGGGGGCGATGGCTACACCTTC. This sequence joins TRBV12-3 or TRBV12-4 and TRBJ1-2; 7 bases match TRBD1. Germline trimming cut 2 bases from V and 6 bases from J; bases unmatched to any gene: 6. The CDR3 has 14 amino acids.

This clonotype has a handful of counts. The chain joins TRBV5-6 to TRBJ2-7; no definite D call. In germline, CDR1 is SGHDT, CDR2 YYEEEE. The V end was cut by 1 base, the J end by 5 bases, with 10 bases between. The CDR3 extends over 13 amino acids. CDR3 in amino acids: CASSLLEGNEQYF. In DNA, the CDR3 is TGTGCCAGCAGCTTGTTAGAAGGCAACGAGCAGTACTTC.

J is TRBJ2-7 and V is TRBV10-2; D is possibly TRBD1 (8 bases). The CDR3 consists of 14 residues. V was trimmed by 8 bases and J by 3 bases, leaving 17 bases between them. Per germline, CDR1 WSHSY and CDR2 SAAADI. The CDR3 protein is CASAGDRGVYEQYF. Written as DNA, the CDR3 is TGCGCCAGCGCGGGAGACAGGGGTGTCTACGAGCAGTACTTC.

In this sample, this clonotype turned up a few times. As DNA, the CDR3 is TGTGCCATCAGCAGTACTAGCGGGGAGGGGGAGACCCAGTACTTC. This gives the protein CAISSTSGEGETQYF. The chain recombines TRBV10-3 with TRBJ2-5; 10 bases line up with TRBD2. The J segment lost 5 bases and the V segment lost 6 bases, leaving 9 bases of the junction unmatched. Germline-derived CDR1 and CDR2 are ENHRY and SYGVKD. This CDR3 is 15 amino acids long.

This clonotype was seen more than once but under ten times. The chain uses TRBV7-2 and TRBJ2-2, with 9 bases fitting TRBD2. There are 16 residues in the CDR3. Looked up from germline, CDR1 is SGHTA and CDR2 is FQGNSA. The V and J ends lost 1 base and 1 base, in that order; junction bases with no gene match: 1. This CDR3 reads CASSLVSGRNTGELFF. The CDR3, as DNA: TGTGCCAGCAGCTTAGTTAGCGGGAGGAACACCGGGGAGCTGTTTTTT.

This clonotype has more than one count but fewer than ten. The chain joins TRBV29-1 to TRBJ2-1; 11 bases fit TRBD1. Germline V CDR1 and CDR2: SQVTM, ANQGSEA. The CDR3 is made up of 13 amino acids. V lost 5 bases and J lost 7; bases outside the gene matches: 4. CDR3: CSVRGQGVNEQFF. CDR3 coding DNA: TGCAGCGTTAGGGGACAGGGGGTGAATGAGCAGTTCTTC.

Notes on this clonotype: A much larger clone differs by one base, so this may be a read error. V and J are TRBV2 and TRBJ1-4; 8 positions agree with TRBD1. Germline CDR1 reads SNHLY; CDR2 reads FYNNEI. The CDR3 spans 16 residues. The CDR3 DNA follows: TGTGTCAGCAGTGAGCACAGACAGGGGTTTTTTGAAAAACTGTTTTTT. Its protein is CVSSEHRQGFFEKLFF.

This clonotype has ten or more counts. The gene calls are TRBV27 and TRBJ2-7, with 7 bases that match TRBD2. CDR3 length: 15 residues. Germline-derived CDR1 and CDR2 are MNHEY and SMNVEV (reference sequence). Unmatched junction bases numbered 9, after V lost 1 base and J lost 6 bases. CDR3 DNA: TGTGCCAGCAGTTTATTCGGGACTACCGCCGCCGAGCAGTACTTC. Its translation is CASSLFGTTAAEQYF.